The present entry profiles one T cell receptor (beta chain) with its context. The data were obtained in a study of blood T cell repertoires in COVID-19. Method: immunoSEQ multiplex PCR; TCRdb's copy keeps in-frame clones and lacks some. The sample records around 130,000 clones, 84% being singletons. CDR1 LNHNV and CDR2 YYDKDF come from the germline V gene (reference sequence). CDR3 size: 14 residues. V was trimmed by 3 bases and J by 2 bases, leaving 10 bases between them. The V and J genes are TRBV15 and TRBJ1-2, with TRBD1 as a possible D gene (6 bases). This TCR was sampled from a woman aged 30 to 39 who had recovered from COVID-19. Source material: PBMCs or T cells enriched from blood (not recorded which). The CDR3 DNA sequence: TGTGCCACCAGCAGCAGGGGTCGAAACTATGGCTACACCTTC. Its translation is CATSSRGRNYGYTF.